The following is a T cell receptor (beta chain) sequence with its context. TCRdb keeps only in-frame clones here, not all; method: immunoSEQ multiplex PCR. The sample has about 20,000 clones, 65% to 90% seen once; the top ten hold approximately 4%. The sample comes from a study of T cells in localized non-small cell lung cancer. The CDR3 covers 13 residues. The ends were cut back, 6 bases at V and 1 base at J, with 9 bases in the middle. Germline loops: CDR1 MNHNY, CDR2 SVGAGI (reference sequence). The sample was peripheral blood, taken before any cancer treatment. The chain is built from TRBV6-6 and TRBJ1-1; D is ambiguous. This receptor was taken from a man aged 35-69 years with stage I lung adenocarcinoma. This CDR3 reads CASSPVENTEAFF. For the CDR3, the DNA is TGTGCCAGCAGCCCCGTAGAGAACACTGAAGCTTTCTTT.